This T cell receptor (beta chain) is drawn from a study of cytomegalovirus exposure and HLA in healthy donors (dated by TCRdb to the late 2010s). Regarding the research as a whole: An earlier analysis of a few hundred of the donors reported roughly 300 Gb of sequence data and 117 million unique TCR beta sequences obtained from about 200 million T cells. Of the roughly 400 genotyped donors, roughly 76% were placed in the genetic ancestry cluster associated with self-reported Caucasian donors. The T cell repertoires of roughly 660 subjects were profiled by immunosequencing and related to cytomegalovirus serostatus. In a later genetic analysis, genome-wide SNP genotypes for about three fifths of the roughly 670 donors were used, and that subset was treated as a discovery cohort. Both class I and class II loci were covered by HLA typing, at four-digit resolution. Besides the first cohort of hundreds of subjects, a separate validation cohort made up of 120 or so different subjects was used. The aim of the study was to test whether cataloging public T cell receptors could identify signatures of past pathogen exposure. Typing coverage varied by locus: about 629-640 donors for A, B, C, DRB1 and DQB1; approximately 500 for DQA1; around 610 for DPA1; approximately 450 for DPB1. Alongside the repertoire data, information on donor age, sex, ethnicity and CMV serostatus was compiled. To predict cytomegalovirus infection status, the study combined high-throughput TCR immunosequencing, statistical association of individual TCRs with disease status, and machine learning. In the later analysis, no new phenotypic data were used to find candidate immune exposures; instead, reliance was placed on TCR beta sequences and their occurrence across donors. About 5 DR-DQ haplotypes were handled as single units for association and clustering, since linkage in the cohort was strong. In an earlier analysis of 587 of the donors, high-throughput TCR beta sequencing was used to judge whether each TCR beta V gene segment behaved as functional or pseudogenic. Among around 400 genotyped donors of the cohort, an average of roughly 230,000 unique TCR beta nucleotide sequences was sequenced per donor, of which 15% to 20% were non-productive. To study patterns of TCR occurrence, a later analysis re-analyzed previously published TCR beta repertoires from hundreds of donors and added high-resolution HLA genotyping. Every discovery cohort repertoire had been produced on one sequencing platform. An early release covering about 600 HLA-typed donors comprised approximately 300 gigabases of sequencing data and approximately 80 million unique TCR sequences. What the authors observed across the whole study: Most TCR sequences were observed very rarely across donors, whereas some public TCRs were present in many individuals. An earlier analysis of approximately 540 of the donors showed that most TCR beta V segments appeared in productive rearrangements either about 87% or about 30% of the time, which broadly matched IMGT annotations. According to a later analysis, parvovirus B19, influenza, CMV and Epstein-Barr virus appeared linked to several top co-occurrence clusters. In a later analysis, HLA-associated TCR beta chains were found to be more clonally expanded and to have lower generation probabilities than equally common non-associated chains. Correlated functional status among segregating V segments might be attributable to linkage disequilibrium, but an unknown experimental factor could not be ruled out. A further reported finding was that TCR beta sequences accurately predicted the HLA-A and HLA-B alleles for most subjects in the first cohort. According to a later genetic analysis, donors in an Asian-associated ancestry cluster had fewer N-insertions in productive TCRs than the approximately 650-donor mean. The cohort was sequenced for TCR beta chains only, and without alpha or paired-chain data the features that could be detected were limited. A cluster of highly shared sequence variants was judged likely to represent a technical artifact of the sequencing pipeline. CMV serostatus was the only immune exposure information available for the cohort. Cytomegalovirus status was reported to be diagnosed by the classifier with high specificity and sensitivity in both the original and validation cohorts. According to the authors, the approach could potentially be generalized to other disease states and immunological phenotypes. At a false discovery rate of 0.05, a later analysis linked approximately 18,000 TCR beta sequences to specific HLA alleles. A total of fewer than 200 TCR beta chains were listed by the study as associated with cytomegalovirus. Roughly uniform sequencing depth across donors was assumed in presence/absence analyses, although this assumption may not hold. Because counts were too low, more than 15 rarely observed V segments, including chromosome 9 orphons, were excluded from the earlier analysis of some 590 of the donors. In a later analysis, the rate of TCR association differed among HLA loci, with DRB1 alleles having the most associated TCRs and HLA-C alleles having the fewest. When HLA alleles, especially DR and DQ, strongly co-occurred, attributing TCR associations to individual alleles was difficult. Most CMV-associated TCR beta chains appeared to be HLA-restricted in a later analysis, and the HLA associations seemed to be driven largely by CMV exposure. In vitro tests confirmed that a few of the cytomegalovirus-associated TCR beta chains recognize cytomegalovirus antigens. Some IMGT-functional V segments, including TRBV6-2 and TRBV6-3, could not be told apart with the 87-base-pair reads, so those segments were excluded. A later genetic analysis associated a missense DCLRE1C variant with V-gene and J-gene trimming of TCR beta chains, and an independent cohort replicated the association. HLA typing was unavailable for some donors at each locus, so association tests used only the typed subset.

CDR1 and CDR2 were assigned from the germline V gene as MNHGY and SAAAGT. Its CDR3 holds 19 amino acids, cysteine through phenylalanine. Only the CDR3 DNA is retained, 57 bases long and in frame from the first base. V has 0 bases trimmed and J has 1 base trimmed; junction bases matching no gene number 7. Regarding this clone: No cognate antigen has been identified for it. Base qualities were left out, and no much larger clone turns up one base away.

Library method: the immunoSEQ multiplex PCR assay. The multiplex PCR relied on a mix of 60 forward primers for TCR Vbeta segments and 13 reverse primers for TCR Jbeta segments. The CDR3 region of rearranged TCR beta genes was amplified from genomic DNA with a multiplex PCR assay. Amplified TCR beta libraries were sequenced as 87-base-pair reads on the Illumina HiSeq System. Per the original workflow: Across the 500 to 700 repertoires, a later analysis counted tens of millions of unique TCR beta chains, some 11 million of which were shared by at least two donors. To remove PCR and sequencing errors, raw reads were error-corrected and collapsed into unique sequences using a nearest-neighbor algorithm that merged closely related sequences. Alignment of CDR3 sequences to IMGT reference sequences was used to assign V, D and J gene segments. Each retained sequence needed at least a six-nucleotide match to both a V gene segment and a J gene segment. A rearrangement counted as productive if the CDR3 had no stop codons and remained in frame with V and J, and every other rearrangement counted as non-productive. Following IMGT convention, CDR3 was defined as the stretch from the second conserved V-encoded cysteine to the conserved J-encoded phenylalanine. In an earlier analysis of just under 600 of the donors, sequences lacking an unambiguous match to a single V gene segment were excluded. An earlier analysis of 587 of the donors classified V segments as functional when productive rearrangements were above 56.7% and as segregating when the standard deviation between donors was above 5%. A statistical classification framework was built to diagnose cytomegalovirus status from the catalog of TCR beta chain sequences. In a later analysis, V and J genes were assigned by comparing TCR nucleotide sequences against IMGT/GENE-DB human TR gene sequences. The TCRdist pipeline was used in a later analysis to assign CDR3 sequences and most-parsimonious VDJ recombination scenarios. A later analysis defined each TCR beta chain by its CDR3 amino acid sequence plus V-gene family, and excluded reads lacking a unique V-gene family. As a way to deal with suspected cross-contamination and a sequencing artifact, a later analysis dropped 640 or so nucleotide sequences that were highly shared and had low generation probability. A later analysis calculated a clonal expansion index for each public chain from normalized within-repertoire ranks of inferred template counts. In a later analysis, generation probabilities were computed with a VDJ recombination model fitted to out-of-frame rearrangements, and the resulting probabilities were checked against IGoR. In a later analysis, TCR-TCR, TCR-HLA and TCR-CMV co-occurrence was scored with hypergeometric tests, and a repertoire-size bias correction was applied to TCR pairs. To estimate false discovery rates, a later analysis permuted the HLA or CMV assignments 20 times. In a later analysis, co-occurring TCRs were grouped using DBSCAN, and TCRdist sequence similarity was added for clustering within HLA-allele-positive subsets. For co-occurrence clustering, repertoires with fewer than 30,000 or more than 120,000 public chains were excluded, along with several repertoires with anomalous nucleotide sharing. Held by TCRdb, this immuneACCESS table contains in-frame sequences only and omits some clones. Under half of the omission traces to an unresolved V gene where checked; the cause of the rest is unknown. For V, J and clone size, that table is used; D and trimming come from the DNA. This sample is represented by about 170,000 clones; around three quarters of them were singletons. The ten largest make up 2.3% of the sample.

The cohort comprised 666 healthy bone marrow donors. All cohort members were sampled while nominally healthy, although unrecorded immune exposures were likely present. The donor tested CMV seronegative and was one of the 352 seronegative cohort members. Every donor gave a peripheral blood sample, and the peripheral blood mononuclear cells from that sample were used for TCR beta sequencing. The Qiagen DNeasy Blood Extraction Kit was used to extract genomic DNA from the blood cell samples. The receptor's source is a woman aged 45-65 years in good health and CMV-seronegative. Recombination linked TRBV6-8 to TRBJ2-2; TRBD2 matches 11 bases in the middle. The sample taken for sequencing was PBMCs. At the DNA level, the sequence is TGTGCCAGCAGTTACTCGCCCTTAACTAGCGGGAGGAACACCGGGGAGCTGTTTTTT. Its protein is CASSYSPLTSGRNTGELFF.